This paragraph covers one T cell receptor beta chain sequence. The data originate from a study of T cells in Graves' hyperthyroidism and ophthalmopathy. TCR beta CDR3 regions were amplified from RNA. The HTBI primer set was used in a first-round RT-PCR of the TCR CDR3. TCRdb recomputed calls from the multiplex PCR reads with MiXCR, one row per CDR3 protein. The sample includes over 200,000 distinct CDR3 sequences, about 14% seen only once; the top ten take about 14%. The CDR3 spans 16 residues. Germline-derived CDR1 and CDR2 are DFQATT and SNEGSKA (reference sequence). V lost 5 bases, J lost 4 bases, and 9 bases stayed unmatched.

The specimen sequenced was blood. This chain links TRBV20-1 with TRBJ1-6, with TRBD1 matching 9 bases. The receptor was derived from a woman aged 35 to 49 with Graves' hyperthyroidism that later progressed to Graves' ophthalmopathy. CDR3 sequence reads: CSALRTGAAYNSPLHF. Written as DNA, the CDR3 is TGCAGTGCTTTAAGGACAGGGGCGGCGTATAATTCACCCCTCCACTTT.